Below, 14 T cell receptor beta chains from the same sample are listed, as sequenced in a study of CD8 T cells in ankylosing spondylitis. Findings of the study overall: One TCR beta motif, made up of under ten highly homologous variants, appeared characteristic of ankylosing spondylitis blood.

What these receptors recognize is not known. TCRdb redid the calling of the 5' RACE reads with MiXCR, one entry per CDR3 protein. The table records roughly 440,000 distinct CDR3 sequences, 15% to 20% of them present only once. Specimen: blood, either unsorted or a sorted T cell fraction (not recorded which). All receptors derive from a male donor with ankylosing spondylitis.

A few counts support this clonotype. The J gene is TRBJ1-1, the V gene TRBV18, with 7 bases matching TRBD1. The CDR3 runs to 14 residues. Germline V gene lookup returns CDR1 KGHSH and CDR2 LQKENI. J was trimmed by 4 bases and V by 2 bases; bases with no gene match: 4. The CDR3 DNA sequence: TGTGCCAGCTCACCAACCAACAGGGGCACTGAAGCTTTCTTT. Encoded protein: CASSPTNRGTEAFF.

This clonotype was seen only a few times. This chain joins TRBV7-3 and TRBJ2-7; D call uncertain. Trimming shortened V by 6 bases and J by 2 bases, and 14 bases separated the two germline ends. Germline-derived CDR1 and CDR2 are SGHTA and FQGTGA. This CDR3 is 14 amino acids long. The CDR3 sequence: CASSHINTPYEQYF. CDR3 nucleotide sequence: TGTGCCAGCAGTCATATAAATACTCCCTACGAGCAGTACTTC.

This clonotype was counted at least ten times. The rearrangement joins TRBV29-1 to TRBJ2-3; no clear D gene. CDR3 size: 12 residues. Germline V gene sequence: CDR1 SQVTM, CDR2 ANQGSEA. The V and J ends lost 6 bases and 1 base respectively, with 8 bases between them. For the CDR3, the DNA is TGCAGCGTCGACTTGGGCACAGATACGCAGTATTTT. It translates to CSVDLGTDTQYF.

Of note for this clonotype: This may be a read error: a much more frequent sequence differs by one nucleotide. This chain uses TRBV5-1 with TRBJ1-1; tentatively, D is TRBD1 (6 bases). The CDR3 extends over 13 amino acids. The V end was cut by 4 bases, the J end by 6 bases, with 13 bases between. Germline V gives CDR1 SGHRS, CDR2 YFSETQ. The CDR3 reads CASSVTGVSEAFF. CDR3 bases: TGCGCCAGCAGCGTGACAGGCGTCTCTGAAGCTTTCTTT.

This clonotype was counted between two and nine times. The chain uses TRBV2 and TRBJ2-3, with 7 bases fitting TRBD2. V lost 4 bases, J lost 2 bases, and 6 bases stayed unmatched. The CDR3 is made up of 15 amino acids. CDR1 SNHLY and CDR2 FYNNEI come from the germline V gene. CDR3 DNA: TGTGCCAGCAGTGGGGGACTAAAAAACACAGATACGCAGTATTTT. This codes for CASSGGLKNTDTQYF.

The table lists this clonotype with many counts. The genes are TRBV29-1 and TRBJ1-4; D might be TRBD1 (5 bases). Trimming took off 4 bases at V and 4 bases at J, with 10 bases between the two ends. The germline CDR1 and CDR2 sequences are SQVTM and ANQGSEA. This CDR3 comprises 13 residues. This CDR3 reads CSVGQGRNEKLFF. In nucleotides, the CDR3 is TGCAGCGTTGGGCAGGGCCGTAATGAAAAACTGTTTTTT.

This clonotype was observed a single time. The chain recombines TRBV28 with TRBJ1-2; no definite D call. V lost 3 bases, J lost 4 bases, and 12 bases lay in between. Germline V gene sequence: CDR1 MDHEN, CDR2 SYDVKM. The CDR3 sequence is 14 residues long. The CDR3 sequence is CASSFRGDGYGYTF. CDR3 nucleotides: TGTGCCAGCAGTTTTCGGGGAGACGGCTATGGCTACACCTTC.

This clonotype was seen ten or more times. The chain carries TRBV12-3 or TRBV12-4 and TRBJ2-1; D ambiguous. The ends were cut back, 6 bases at V and 8 bases at J, with 20 bases in the middle. CDR3 size: 15 residues. The CDR3 DNA reads TGTGCCAGCAGCCTCCGGGCCCTTCGTGGACATGAGCAGTTCTTC. As protein: CASSLRALRGHEQFF.

The rearrangement links TRBV5-1 to TRBJ2-7; D may be TRBD1 (6 bases). Trimming took 0 bases from V and 7 from J, leaving 14 bases between them. Germline V lookup: CDR1 SGHRS, CDR2 YFSETQ. This CDR3 contains 14 residues. Here the CDR3 reads CASSLAQGQGEQYF. The CDR3 DNA reads TGCGCCAGCAGCTTGGCACAGGGCCAAGGAGAGCAGTACTTC.

There are many counts of this clonotype. The chain uses TRBV5-1 and TRBJ1-5; D not resolved. The V gene's germline CDR1 is SGHRS and CDR2 YFSETQ. This CDR3 is built from 15 residues. The V end lost 0 bases, the J end lost 1 base, and 8 bases lay between the germline ends. The CDR3 loop reads CASSLGVRSNQPQHF. DNA for the CDR3: TGCGCCAGCAGCTTGGGAGTCCGCAGCAATCAGCCCCAGCATTTT.

This clonotype was found many times. The V call is TRBV4-3, the J call TRBJ2-1; 7 nucleotides line up with TRBD2. The CDR3 runs to 15 residues. Germline values: CDR1 LGHNA, CDR2 YSLEER. V trimming: 4 bases; J trimming: 3 bases; junction bases outside the gene matches: 6. CDR3: CASSPTGGLYNEQFF. CDR3 in DNA: TGCGCCAGCAGCCCAACGGGAGGTCTCTACAATGAGCAGTTCTTC.

This clonotype has a handful of counts. The genes are TRBV6-5 and TRBJ1-6, with D tentatively TRBD1 (6 bases). The CDR3 sequence is 16 residues long. Germline loops: CDR1 MNHEY, CDR2 SVGAGI. Deletions cut 0 bases from V and 7 bases from J, with 13 bases between. CDR3 region: CASSYSGTRPNSPLHF. CDR3 coding DNA: TGTGCCAGCAGTTACTCCGGGACAAGGCCGAATTCACCCCTCCACTTT.

This clonotype was picked up many times. The chain couples TRBV29-1 to TRBJ1-1, with D possibly TRBD1 on 5 matching bases. CDR3 length equals 11 residues. Deletions cut 6 bases from V and 3 bases from J, with 8 bases between. Germline V gives CDR1 SQVTM, CDR2 ANQGSEA. The CDR3 protein is CSVIGDTEAFF. The CDR3, as DNA: TGCAGCGTCATAGGGGACACTGAAGCTTTCTTT.

V gene TRBV3-1 combines with J gene TRBJ2-5; possible D gene TRBD2, 7 bases. CDR1 and CDR2 from the germline V gene are LGHDT and YNNKEL (reference sequence). The CDR3 is made up of 16 amino acids. V was clipped by 0 bases and J by 2 bases, with 13 bases between them. CDR3 residues: CASSQEGGGPQETQYF. The CDR3 DNA sequence: TGTGCCAGCAGCCAAGAGGGAGGGGGGCCTCAAGAGACCCAGTACTTC.